Below, 20 T cell receptor beta chains from the same sample are listed, as sequenced in a study of radiotherapy plus CTLA-4 blockade in lung cancer. Measured with immunoSEQ multiplex PCR; TCRdb has only the in-frame clones, and not every one. The sample holds about 60,000 clones; 72% are singletons and the top ten take about 8.3%. Specimen: peripheral blood, collected from a patient treated with radiotherapy plus ipilimumab. These receptors originate from a human donor with non-small cell lung cancer whose response to radiotherapy plus ipilimumab could not be evaluated.

This rearrangement joins TRBV7-3 to TRBJ2-1, with D maybe TRBD2 (5 bases). The CDR3 totals 15 residues. Germline assignment: CDR1 SGHTA and CDR2 FQGTGA. V was clipped by 2 bases and J by 6 bases, with 14 bases between them. The CDR3 sequence: CASSLQGSQINEQFF. In nucleotides, the CDR3 is TGTGCCAGCAGCTTACAAGGGAGTCAAATCAATGAGCAGTTCTTC.

V usage is TRBV5-6 and J usage is TRBJ2-1, with unresolved D. Germline lookup yields CDR1 SGHDT and CDR2 YYEEEE. The V and J ends lost 1 base and 12 bases respectively, with 14 bases between them. The CDR3 is 13 amino acids. DNA of the CDR3: TGTGCCAGCAGCTTGTTTGCCCAAGCCGTGCAGTTCTTC. It specifies CASSLFAQAVQFF.

The chain recombines TRBV12-5 with TRBJ1-1; no definite D call. This CDR3 region has 13 residues. CDR1 and CDR2 from the germline V gene are LGHNT and FRNRAP. The V end was cut by 1 base, the J end by 7 bases, with 10 bases between. The CDR3 region has the DNA TGTGCTAGTGGTTTGGGGTTTGGCAGTGAAGCTTTCTTT. As protein: CASGLGFGSEAFF.

This clone was picked up one time. The genes are TRBV5-1 and TRBJ1-3, with 8 bases matching TRBD1. Germline loops: CDR1 SGHRS, CDR2 YFSETQ. The CDR3 runs to 17 residues. The junction had 10 bases not matched to a gene; V was cut back by 4 bases and J by 1 base. CDR3 DNA: TGCGCCAGCAGCGGAGGACAGGGACCTCCTTCTGGAAACACCATATATTTT. Its protein product is CASSGGQGPPSGNTIYF.

This clone appeared a few times. This chain joins TRBV5-1 and TRBJ2-3, with D unresolved. Germline values: CDR1 SGHRS, CDR2 YFSETQ. V was cut by 5 bases and J by 6 bases, with 10 bases left in between. This CDR3 comprises 12 residues. The CDR3 region is CASRIQFDTQYF. CDR3 in DNA: TGCGCCAGCAGGATACAATTTGATACGCAGTATTTT.

V and J are TRBV19 and TRBJ2-7, with a tentative D call TRBD1 (6 bases). V was clipped by 1 base and J by 6 bases, with 13 bases between them. The CDR3 consists of 14 residues. CDR1 and CDR2 from the germline V gene are LNHDA and SQIVND (reference sequence). In nucleotides, the CDR3 is TGTGCCAGTAGTATAGGTGGCAGGGGCAGCGAGCAGTACTTC. The encoded protein is CASSIGGRGSEQYF.

The genes are TRBV4-1 and TRBJ1-6; 9 positions match TRBD1. The CDR3 is made up of 19 amino acids. Germline CDR1 reads MGHRA; CDR2 reads YSYEKL. V gave up 1 base and J gave up 5 bases; unmatched junction bases: 12. The CDR3 coding sequence is TGCGCCAGCAGCCAAGGAACAGGGGGCTACCTCTTTGATAATTCACCCCTCCACTTT. Its protein product is CASSQGTGGYLFDNSPLHF.

This chain joins TRBV5-1 and TRBJ2-7; no clear D gene. CDR1 is SGHRS, CDR2 YFSETQ, per germline. The CDR3 totals 11 residues. Trimming took 5 bases from V and 5 from J, leaving 8 bases between them. The CDR3 spells CASRLIDEQYF. The CDR3 DNA sequence: TGCGCCAGCAGACTCATAGACGAGCAGTACTTC.

The genes are TRBV27 and TRBJ2-1; 9 bases align to TRBD2. The CDR3 is 15 amino acids. J was trimmed by 9 bases and V by 7 bases; bases with no gene match: 13. Germline V gives CDR1 MNHEY, CDR2 SMNVEV (reference sequence). The CDR3 region is CASTRSGRGYGEQFF. In DNA, the CDR3 is TGTGCCAGCACCCGTAGCGGGAGAGGCTACGGTGAGCAGTTCTTC.

The V and J genes are TRBV19 and TRBJ1-3; D is perhaps TRBD1 (6 bases). V was cut by 3 bases and J by 2 bases, with 11 bases left in between. The CDR3 is 15 residues long. Germline V gene sequence: CDR1 LNHDA, CDR2 SQIVND (reference sequence). CDR3 coding DNA: TGTGCCAGTAGTATGGCCCGACAGGCTGGAAACACCATATATTTT. This sequence encodes CASSMARQAGNTIYF.

V is TRBV30 and J is TRBJ2-2; 10 bases align to TRBD1. Germline V gene data show CDR1 as GTSNPN and CDR2 as SVGIG (reference sequence). The ends lost 2 bases at V and 6 bases at J; junction bases unmatched: 12. This CDR3 is built from 17 residues. CDR3 DNA sequence: TGTGCCTGGAGTCCACTCTACCGGGACAGGGGTTCCGGGGAGCTGTTTTTT. Translation gives CAWSPLYRDRGSGELFF.

The V gene is TRBV19, the J gene TRBJ2-7, with 10 bases identical to TRBD1. Per germline, CDR1 LNHDA and CDR2 SQIVND (reference sequence). The CDR3 has 14 amino acids. V was pared by 5 bases and J by 3 bases, with 4 bases of the junction left unmatched. The CDR3 nucleotides read TGTGCCAGTAGTGAGGGGACAGGGGACTACGAGCAGTACTTC. Residues: CASSEGTGDYEQYF.

This clone was observed a few times. J is TRBJ1-2 and V is TRBV2; D gene unclear. The CDR3 is 13 amino acids. Looked up from germline, CDR1 is SNHLY and CDR2 is FYNNEI. V shed 6 bases and J shed 0 bases, with 8 bases lying between them. The CDR3 loop reads CASRQYPNYGYTF. CDR3 DNA: TGTGCCAGCAGACAGTACCCTAACTATGGCTACACCTTC.

The V and J genes are TRBV7-9 and TRBJ1-1, with D possibly being TRBD1 (6 bases). CDR3 size: 13 residues. The V gene lost 5 bases and the J gene lost 1 base, with 8 bases spanning the gap. The germline V gene has CDR1 SEHNR and CDR2 FQNEAQ (reference sequence). CDR3 sequence (DNA): TGTGCCAGCAGCGAACAGGGGAACACTGAAGCTTTCTTT. Amino acid sequence: CASSEQGNTEAFF.

The V and J genes are TRBV7-9 and TRBJ1-2; 9 bases align to TRBD1. Per the germline V gene, CDR1 is SEHNR and CDR2 is FQNEAQ (reference sequence). With V trimmed by 5 bases and J by 4 bases, 5 bases remained unmatched. CDR3 size: 14 residues. DNA for the CDR3: TGTGCCAGCAGCCCGAGACAGGGGGTCTATGGCTACACCTTC. The encoded protein is CASSPRQGVYGYTF.

V and J are TRBV29-1 and TRBJ2-2, with a possible D match to TRBD1 (6 bases). Germline V gene sequence: CDR1 SQVTM, CDR2 ANQGSEA. Trimming shortened V by 6 bases and J by 4 bases, and 15 bases separated the two germline ends. This CDR3 is built from 14 residues. The CDR3 loop is CSVTWTDSTGELFF. DNA for the CDR3: TGCAGCGTAACTTGGACAGATTCCACCGGGGAGCTGTTTTTT.

This clone was counted a few times. This rearrangement joins TRBV19 to TRBJ1-5; D is possibly TRBD1 (6 bases). Trimming pared 2 bases from V and 1 base from J, leaving 12 bases between. CDR3 length: 16 amino acids. CDR1 and CDR2 (germline): LNHDA, SQIVND (reference sequence). CDR3 nucleotide sequence: TGTGCCAGTAGTATATCAGGGGCGATCAGCAATCAGCCCCAGCATTTT. This codes for CASSISGAISNQPQHF.

The CDR3 reads CASSPGTAAPNYGYTF. The CDR3 DNA is TGTGCCAGCTCCCCGGGGACAGCCGCTCCTAACTATGGCTACACCTTC. V usage is TRBV18 and J usage is TRBJ1-2, with TRBD1 matching 7 bases. V gave up 6 bases and J gave up 0 bases; unmatched junction bases: 10. The CDR3 is 16 residues long. CDR1 is KGHSH and CDR2 is LQKENI in the germline V gene.

The rearrangement uses TRBV28 and TRBJ1-2; 7 nucleotides agree with TRBD1. This CDR3 region has 13 residues. Trimming cost V 3 bases and J 5 bases; bases outside gene matches: 3. The germline gives CDR1 MDHEN, CDR2 SYDVKM. The CDR3 reads CASSLGTDYGYTF. CDR3 bases: TGTGCCAGCAGTTTGGGGACAGATTATGGCTACACCTTC.

The chain couples TRBV9 to TRBJ2-1; 8 bases are shared with TRBD2. Germline V CDR1 and CDR2: SGDLS, YYNGEE. The CDR3 length is 15 residues. V lost 3 bases to trimming and J lost 6 bases; unmatched junction nucleotides: 8. This CDR3 reads CASSAGGLRANEQFF. The CDR3 DNA is TGTGCCAGCAGCGCGGGGGGGCTACGGGCCAATGAGCAGTTCTTC.